The 22 T cell receptor beta chains listed next were all sequenced from one sample in a study of T cell repertoires in cytomegalovirus infection. What these receptors recognize is not known. TCRdb analysed the reads with MiXCR anew, one entry per CDR3 protein. Found here are 350,000 to 400,000 distinct CDR3 sequences, roughly 34% of them singletons; the top ten hold about 13%. Sequencing used cultured PBMCs, obtained from culture after CMV antigen stimulation. These TCRs come from a human donor in good health (CMV status not recorded). Some clones in this sample may be carry-over from other donors' samples.

The chain employs TRBV12-3 or TRBV12-4 and TRBJ1-2; D unclear. This CDR3 has 11 residues. Trimming shortened V by 3 bases and J by 8 bases, and 7 bases separated the two germline ends. CDR3 sequence: CASSFVLGYTF. The CDR3 nucleotides read TGTGCCAGCAGTTTTGTATTGGGCTACACCTTC.

This clonotype has more than one count but fewer than ten. The chain is built from TRBV11-1 and TRBJ2-7, with no clear D. The V and J ends lost 5 bases and 6 bases respectively, with 14 bases between them. This CDR3 spans 13 amino acids. Germline CDR1 and CDR2: SGHAT and FQDESV (reference sequence). The CDR3: CASSPWANSEQYF. CDR3 nucleotides: TGTGCCAGCAGCCCGTGGGCCAACAGCGAGCAGTACTTC.

This clonotype was counted ten times or more. V gene TRBV7-6 combines with J gene TRBJ2-6; perhaps TRBD1 as D (5 bases). This CDR3 is built from 16 residues. CDR1 is SGHVS, CDR2 FNYEAQ, per germline. The germline V and J ends were trimmed by 5 bases and 4 bases, with 15 bases remaining between them. DNA of the CDR3: TGTGCCAGCAGCCAGCCGACAGCTACCGGGGCCAACGTCCTGACTTTC. Its protein product is CASSQPTATGANVLTF.

This chain connects TRBV6-1 to TRBJ1-2; possible D gene TRBD1, 5 bases. This CDR3 is 13 amino acids long. V shed 5 bases and J shed 8 bases, with 15 bases lying between them. CDR1 MNHNS and CDR2 SASEGT come from the germline V gene. The CDR3 DNA reads TGTGCCAGCAGTCAGGACGGGGCTCGAGGCTACACCTTC. Its translation is CASSQDGARGYTF.

This clonotype was picked up many times. The V gene is TRBV7-2, the J gene TRBJ1-2; 7 bases match TRBD1. Germline CDR1 and CDR2: SGHTA and FQGNSA. CDR3 size: 13 residues. V shed 6 bases, J shed 7 bases, and the junction held 8 bases outside the gene matches. CDR3 nucleotide sequence: TGTGCCAGCAGTTCCCACAGGGGCGGTGGCTACACCTTC. Translating gives CASSSHRGGGYTF.

This clonotype turned up a few times. V usage is TRBV29-1 and J usage is TRBJ2-6; a weak D match, TRBD1 (5 bases). The CDR3 is 17 residues long. CDR1 and CDR2 (germline): SQVTM, ANQGSEA. Trimming stripped 2 bases from V and 0 bases from J, with 14 bases between. CDR3 DNA sequence: TGCAGCGTTGAAAGCCAGGGTCCCCCCTCTGGGGCCAACGTCCTGACTTTC. It codes for CSVESQGPPSGANVLTF.

This clonotype appeared a few times. The chain recombines TRBV7-2 with TRBJ2-1; 8 positions agree with TRBD2. CDR1 and CDR2 from the germline V gene are SGHTA and FQGNSA. This CDR3 is 13 amino acids long. Trimming at V came to 11 bases and at J to 9 bases, leaving 12 bases not matched to a gene. CDR3 residues: CACAGLVGAEQFF. CDR3 sequence (DNA): TGTGCCTGCGCGGGACTAGTCGGGGCTGAGCAGTTCTTC.

The table lists this clonotype with a few counts. The chain has TRBV27 and TRBJ2-7; unclear D gene. CDR1 and CDR2 from the germline V gene are MNHEY and SMNVEV (reference sequence). V was clipped by 4 bases and J by 4 bases, with 5 bases between them. This CDR3 contains 11 residues. CDR3 nucleotide sequence: TGTGCCAGCAGTTCTGTATACGAGCAGTACTTC. Its translation is CASSSVYEQYF.

The chain joins TRBV7-2 to TRBJ2-3, with a tentative D call TRBD1 (6 bases). Germline V gene sequence: CDR1 SGHTA, CDR2 FQGNSA. The CDR3 is 15 amino acids. V shed 5 bases and J shed 2 bases, with 14 bases lying between them. CDR3 sequence: CASSQGHLITDTQYF. The CDR3 coding sequence is TGTGCCAGCAGCCAGGGACACCTGATCACAGATACGCAGTATTTT.

This clonotype was seen a few times. V is TRBV28 and J is TRBJ2-3, with TRBD2 matching 12 bases. Germline CDR1 MDHEN, CDR2 SYDVKM. V lost 8 bases, J lost 2 bases, and 11 bases stayed unmatched. The CDR3 is 17 amino acids. CDR3 region: CASCLAGGKGNTDTQYF. As DNA, the CDR3 is TGTGCCAGCTGCCTAGCGGGAGGGAAGGGAAACACAGATACGCAGTATTTT.

This clonotype was picked up many times. The gene calls are TRBV7-2 and TRBJ2-2; 7 bases fit TRBD2. The CDR3 loop spans 18 amino acids. The V gene's germline CDR1 is SGHTA and CDR2 FQGNSA. V lost 7 bases to trimming and J lost 5 bases; unmatched junction nucleotides: 19. The CDR3 sequence: CASTRRGPRTRETGELFF. In DNA form, the CDR3 reads TGTGCCAGCACCCGACGGGGTCCGCGGACTAGGGAAACCGGGGAGCTGTTTTTT.

The V and J genes are TRBV6-1 and TRBJ2-7, with 9 bases identical to TRBD1. The CDR3 is 17 residues long. Germline V gives CDR1 MNHNS, CDR2 SASEGT. Trimming cost V 10 bases and J 6 bases; bases outside gene matches: 22. The chain's CDR3 is CATLPGQGGGLVVEQYV. The CDR3 DNA reads TGTGCCACCCTGCCGGGACAGGGAGGGGGTCTGGTGGTCGAGCAGTACGTC.

CDR3 amino acids: CASSERLAEVNEQFF. DNA of the CDR3: TGTGCCAGCAGTGAACGGCTAGCGGAAGTTAATGAGCAGTTCTTC. V is TRBV2 and J is TRBJ2-1; TRBD2 matches at 7 bases. The germline V gene has CDR1 SNHLY and CDR2 FYNNEI. This CDR3 has 15 amino acids. The V and J ends lost 2 bases and 7 bases, in that order; junction bases with no gene match: 8.

There are a few counts of this clonotype. The gene calls are TRBV12-3 or TRBV12-4 and TRBJ2-3; D not resolved. The CDR3 extends over 13 amino acids. Trimming shortened V by 5 bases and J by 2 bases, and 8 bases separated the two germline ends. The CDR3 DNA is TGTGCCAGCAGTCAGACTGTCACAGATACGCAGTATTTT. Its protein product is CASSQTVTDTQYF.

This clonotype was recorded only once. This chain connects TRBV2 to TRBJ2-3, with D perhaps TRBD1 (5 bases). The CDR3 is 15 residues long. The germline V gene has CDR1 SNHLY and CDR2 FYNNEI. V was shortened by 1 base and J by 3 bases, with 11 bases between the two germline ends. CDR3 region: CASSEEAAGTDTQYF. The CDR3 region has the DNA TGTGCCAGCAGTGAAGAGGCGGCAGGGACAGATACGCAGTATTTT.

The V gene is TRBV7-2, the J gene TRBJ1-5; D gene uncertain. V lost 5 bases, J lost 4 bases, and 15 bases lay in between. The CDR3 has 15 residues. Germline-derived CDR1 and CDR2 are SGHTA and FQGNSA. The CDR3 region is CASSPGLQFNQPQHF. Written as DNA, the CDR3 is TGTGCCAGCAGCCCCGGACTGCAATTTAATCAGCCCCAGCATTTT.

The rearrangement joins TRBV28 to TRBJ1-1; D not certain. Trimming pared 3 bases from V and 2 bases from J, leaving 16 bases between. The CDR3 contains 16 residues. In germline, CDR1 is MDHEN, CDR2 SYDVKM. The CDR3 nucleotides are TGTGCCAGCAGTTTCCGGTTTGGGAAAGGTAACACTGAAGCTTTCTTT. It yields the protein CASSFRFGKGNTEAFF.

This chain links TRBV7-9 with TRBJ2-3; 8 nucleotides align to TRBD2. CDR1 SEHNR and CDR2 FQNEAQ come from the germline V gene (reference sequence). With V trimmed by 7 bases and J by 5 bases, 14 bases remained unmatched. The CDR3 consists of 16 residues. Here the CDR3 reads CASNPFSGTTRDTQYF. CDR3 in DNA: TGTGCCAGCAACCCCTTTAGCGGGACCACGAGAGATACGCAGTATTTT.

V is TRBV12-3 or TRBV12-4 and J is TRBJ2-3; 9 nucleotides line up with TRBD2. The CDR3 totals 16 residues. The ends lost 1 base at V and 7 bases at J; junction bases unmatched: 9. The CDR3 loop is CASSLVAGGPSHTQYF. CDR3 nucleotides: TGTGCCAGCAGTTTAGTGGCGGGAGGGCCATCCCATACGCAGTATTTT.

V is TRBV27 and J is TRBJ1-1, with unresolved D. The CDR3 is 14 amino acids. Germline V gene sequence: CDR1 MNHEY, CDR2 SMNVEV (reference sequence). V was pared by 6 bases and J by 3 bases, with 14 bases between. The CDR3 protein is CASRFLGRDTEAFF. The CDR3 DNA reads TGTGCCAGCAGGTTCCTGGGGAGGGACACTGAAGCTTTCTTT.

This sequence joins TRBV4-3 and TRBJ2-3; a possible D gene is TRBD2 (6 bases). CDR3 length: 14 amino acids. Trimming cost V 1 base and J 2 bases, with 7 bases left between them. Germline values: CDR1 LGHNA, CDR2 YSLEER. The CDR3 DNA reads TGCGCCAGCAGCCAAGGGGGGGTCACAGATACGCAGTATTTT. It encodes CASSQGGVTDTQYF.

This chain joins TRBV7-2 and TRBJ2-7, with 9 bases identical to TRBD2. The CDR3 consists of 17 residues. J lost 6 bases, V lost 5 bases, and 17 bases had no gene match. Germline CDR1 is SGHTA and CDR2 is FQGNSA. This CDR3 is CASSNNGVAGDRAEQYV. The CDR3 DNA sequence: TGTGCCAGCAGCAACAATGGGGTAGCGGGAGACCGGGCCGAGCAGTACGTC.